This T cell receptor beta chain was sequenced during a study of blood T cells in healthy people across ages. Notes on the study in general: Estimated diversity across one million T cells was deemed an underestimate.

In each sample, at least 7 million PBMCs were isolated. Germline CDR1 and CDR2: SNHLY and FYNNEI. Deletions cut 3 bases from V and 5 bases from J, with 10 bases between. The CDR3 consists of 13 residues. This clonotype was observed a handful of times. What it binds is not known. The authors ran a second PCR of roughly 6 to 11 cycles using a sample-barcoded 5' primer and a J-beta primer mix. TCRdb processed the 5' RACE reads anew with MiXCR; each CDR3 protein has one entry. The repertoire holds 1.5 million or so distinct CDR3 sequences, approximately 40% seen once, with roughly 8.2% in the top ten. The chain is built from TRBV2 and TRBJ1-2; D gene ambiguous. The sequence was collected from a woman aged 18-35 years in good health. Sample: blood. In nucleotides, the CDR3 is TGTGCCAGCAGTGACGGCCCCATGTATGGCTACACCTTC. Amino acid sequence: CASSDGPMYGYTF. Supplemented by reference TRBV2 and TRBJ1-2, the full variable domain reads EPEVTQTPSHQVTQMGQEVILRCVPISNHLYFYWYRQILGQKVEFLVSFYNNEISEKSEIFDDQFSVERPDGSNFTLKIRSTKLEDSAMYFCASSDGPMYGYTFGSGTRLTVV.